This passage covers 16 T cell receptor beta chains from one sample sequenced in a study of blood T cell repertoires in COVID-19 (TCRdb year 2020). Receptor amplification or capture employed the immunoSEQ multiplex PCR assay. In its TCRdb copy, this immuneACCESS table keeps in-frame sequences only and misses some clones. Where compared with another copy, unresolved V genes explain less than half of these, and the others have no known cause. The table for this sample lists about 130,000 clones; more than 70% of them were counted only once. The ten top clones hold roughly 1.2% of the sample. Sequenced: peripheral blood. These receptors were obtained from an elderly woman with acute or convalescent COVID-19.

This chain uses TRBV20-1 with TRBJ2-7, with unresolved D. There are 12 residues in the CDR3. The V gene lost 3 bases and the J gene lost 7 bases, with 13 bases spanning the gap. The V gene's germline CDR1 is DFQATT and CDR2 SNEGSKA (reference sequence). Here the CDR3 reads CSASTLSREQYF. The CDR3 DNA reads TGCAGTGCTAGTACACTAAGTAGGGAGCAGTACTTC.

CDR3: CASSWGGRSSGNTIYF. The CDR3, as DNA: TGTGCCAGCAGCTGGGGGGGCCGAAGCTCTGGAAACACCATATATTTT. The chain couples TRBV7-2 to TRBJ1-3, with D perhaps TRBD1 (6 bases). The CDR3 sequence is 16 residues long. V dropped 4 bases and J dropped 0 bases, with 13 bases sitting between them. Germline lookup yields CDR1 SGHTA and CDR2 FQGNSA.

This chain connects TRBV28 to TRBJ2-4, with D maybe TRBD1 (6 bases). This CDR3 is built from 16 residues. V was cut by 6 bases and J by 9 bases, with 24 bases left in between. Looked up from germline, CDR1 is MDHEN and CDR2 is SYDVKM. In DNA, the CDR3 is TGTGCCAGCAGCCCCTCCGGGCGACAGGATTTTAGCATTCAGTACTTC. This translates into CASSPSGRQDFSIQYF.

In DNA, the CDR3 is TGTGCCAGCAGCAAAGACGGAGGGTCGGGAAACACCATATATTTT. This codes for CASSKDGGSGNTIYF. V usage is TRBV21-1 and J usage is TRBJ1-3. TRBV21-1 is marked as a pseudogene. This CDR3 is 15 amino acids long.

This clone was recorded once. The chain combines TRBV6-5 with TRBJ2-2; a weak D match, TRBD1 (6 bases). V was pared by 6 bases and J by 3 bases, with 14 bases between. The germline V gene encodes CDR1 MNHEY and CDR2 SVGAGI. The length of the CDR3 is 15 residues. CDR3: CASSLNGGDTGELFF. The CDR3 DNA reads as TGTGCCAGCAGCCTCAATGGGGGCGACACCGGGGAGCTGTTTTTT.

The chain is built from TRBV6-5 and TRBJ1-2; D is ambiguous. The CDR3 runs to 15 residues. V lost 0 bases and J 0 bases, leaving 8 bases between the germline ends. CDR1 is MNHEY and CDR2 is SVGAGI in the germline V gene. CDR3: CASSYSKSANYGYTF. The CDR3 nucleotides read TGTGCCAGCAGTTACTCGAAATCAGCTAACTATGGCTACACCTTC.

The chain recombines TRBV4-1 with TRBJ1-2; no definite D call. The germline gives CDR1 MGHRA, CDR2 YSYEKL. With 4 bases removed from V and 4 bases from J, the gap between germline ends came to 13 bases. This CDR3 has 14 amino acids. The CDR3 loop reads CASSPSSVSYGYTF. CDR3 nucleotide sequence: TGCGCCAGCAGCCCGAGTTCGGTCTCCTATGGCTACACCTTC.

V gene TRBV10-3 combines with J gene TRBJ1-1; 12 bases fit TRBD1. The CDR3 sequence is 14 residues long. V lost 9 bases and J lost 0; bases outside the gene matches: 2. Germline V gives CDR1 ENHRY, CDR2 SYGVKD. The CDR3 loop reads CAMGTGGMNTEAFF. CDR3 bases: TGTGCCATGGGGACAGGGGGCATGAACACTGAAGCTTTCTTT.

The V and J genes are TRBV11-3 and TRBJ2-7; possible D gene TRBD2, 6 bases. The ends were cut back, 1 base at V and 0 bases at J, with 16 bases in the middle. CDR3 size: 17 residues. Germline assignment: CDR1 SGHNT and CDR2 YENEEA. CDR3 bases: TGTGCCAGCAGCTTAGGAGCTATGGGGGGAAGCTCCTACGAGCAGTACTTC. Amino acid sequence: CASSLGAMGGSSYEQYF.

The rearrangement links TRBV5-1 to TRBJ2-2, with 9 nucleotides matching TRBD1. V gave up 3 bases and J gave up 6 bases; unmatched junction bases: 15. CDR1 and CDR2 (germline): SGHRS, YFSETQ. The CDR3 has 18 amino acids. Written as DNA, the CDR3 is TGCGCCAGCAGCTCCTACCCTCCGGGACAGGGAAAGTCCGGGGAGCTGTTTTTT. The encoded protein is CASSSYPPGQGKSGELFF.

The chain employs TRBV2 and TRBJ2-1, with 8 positions matching TRBD1. Per germline, CDR1 SNHLY and CDR2 FYNNEI. V dropped 6 bases and J dropped 2; count of bases not matched to a gene: 6. The CDR3 sequence is 15 residues long. In DNA, the CDR3 is TGTGCCAGCAGCTTACAGGGGGGTCCCTACAATGAGCAGTTCTTC. Residues: CASSLQGGPYNEQFF.

The chain is built from TRBV4-1 and TRBJ2-7; 10 nucleotides align to TRBD1. The CDR3 length is 17 residues. The V and J ends lost 3 bases and 0 bases, in that order; junction bases with no gene match: 8. Germline V CDR1 and CDR2: MGHRA, YSYEKL. The CDR3 sequence is CASSQDRGRPLSYEQYF. The DNA for the CDR3 is TGCGCCAGCAGCCAGGACAGGGGGAGGCCTCTCTCCTACGAGCAGTACTTC.

The gene calls are TRBV2 and TRBJ1-5, with D uncertain. This CDR3 contains 15 residues. V dropped 6 bases and J dropped 7 bases, with 19 bases sitting between them. The germline V gene has CDR1 SNHLY and CDR2 FYNNEI. CDR3 sequence reads: CASSEAHASFQPQHF. The CDR3 nucleotides read TGTGCCAGCAGCGAGGCCCACGCCAGCTTCCAGCCCCAGCATTTT.

V usage is TRBV5-1 and J usage is TRBJ2-5; TRBD2 matches at 8 bases. Germline CDR1 SGHRS, CDR2 YFSETQ. The CDR3 covers 15 residues. With V trimmed by 1 base and J by 1 base, 3 bases remained unmatched. The CDR3 loop is CASSLWAGGQETQYF. DNA for the CDR3: TGCGCCAGCAGCTTGTGGGCGGGGGGCCAAGAGACCCAGTACTTC.

V gene TRBV6-5 combines with J gene TRBJ1-5, with D perhaps matching TRBD1 (5 bases). V was cut by 5 bases and J by 6 bases, with 14 bases left in between. This CDR3 contains 14 residues. CDR1 and CDR2 from the germline V gene are MNHEY and SVGAGI. The CDR3 loop reads CASSPGHSGQPQHF. Written as DNA, the CDR3 is TGTGCCAGCAGTCCTGGACACTCCGGTCAGCCCCAGCATTTT.

As DNA, the CDR3 is TGTGCCAGCAGTTTAGACAGGGGGCTGGAAGCTTTCTTT. Translated, it gives CASSLDRGLEAFF. The genes are TRBV27 and TRBJ1-1; 10 bases are shared with TRBD1. The CDR3 runs to 13 residues. Germline V CDR1 and CDR2: MNHEY, SMNVEV (reference sequence). V was clipped by 2 bases and J by 8 bases; unmatched bases: 2.